This TCR beta chain was recovered during a study of CD8 T cells in Susac syndrome. This CDR3 is built from 13 residues. Germline loops: CDR1 SNHLY, CDR2 FYNNEI. The V and J ends lost 9 bases and 2 bases, in that order; junction bases with no gene match: 4. Study outcomes and limitations: In Susac syndrome, CD4+ T cell repertoires lacked any clonal expansion.

With random hexamers, 0.5 to 1 ug RNA was reverse transcribed. TCRdb re-called the immunoSEQ multiplex PCR reads with MiXCR, one entry per CDR3 protein. The table includes approximately 180,000 distinct CDR3 sequences, 90% to 95% detected once. To note about this clonotype: Its antigen is undetermined.

The sequenced material came from CD4+ T cells from PBMCs. The rearrangement uses TRBV2 and TRBJ2-7; 10 bases line up with TRBD1. The TCR comes from a human donor with Susac syndrome. CDR3 sequence (DNA): TGTGCCAGGGGGACAGGGGTTCCCTACGAGCAGTACTTC. Translation gives CARGTGVPYEQYF.